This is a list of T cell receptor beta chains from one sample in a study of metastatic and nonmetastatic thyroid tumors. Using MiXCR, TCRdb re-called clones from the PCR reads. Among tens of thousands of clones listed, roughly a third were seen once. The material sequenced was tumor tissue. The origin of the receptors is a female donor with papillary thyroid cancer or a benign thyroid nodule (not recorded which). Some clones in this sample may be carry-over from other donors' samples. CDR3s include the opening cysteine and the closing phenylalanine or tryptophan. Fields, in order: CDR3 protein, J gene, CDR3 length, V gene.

CDR3aa: CASSYSTGLIYEQYF
j_gene: TRBJ2-7
len: 15
v_gene: TRBV6-5

CDR3aa: CSAREEGDRESEQYF
j_gene: TRBJ2-7
len: 15
v_gene: TRBV20-1

CDR3aa: CASSGGYTF
j_gene: TRBJ1-2
len: 9
v_gene: TRBV2

CDR3aa: CASSVTTGIVYEQYF
j_gene: TRBJ2-7
len: 15
v_gene: TRBV6-1

CDR3aa: CASSEKDWGRTGELFF
j_gene: TRBJ2-2
len: 16
v_gene: TRBV6-1

CDR3aa: CASSQGTGLGQPQHF
j_gene: TRBJ1-5
len: 15
v_gene: TRBV4-2

CDR3aa: CASSEGGQGNEKLFF
j_gene: TRBJ1-4
len: 15
v_gene: TRBV25-1

CDR3aa: CASSSAGQGSYNEQFF
j_gene: TRBJ2-1
len: 16
v_gene: TRBV6-2/TRBV6-3

CDR3aa: CASTRANTGELFF
j_gene: TRBJ2-2
len: 13
v_gene: TRBV6-1

CDR3aa: CASSPNQLVNEKLFF
j_gene: TRBJ1-4
len: 15
v_gene: TRBV11-2

CDR3aa: CASNLGLMDSPLHF
j_gene: TRBJ1-6
len: 14
v_gene: TRBV6-1

CDR3aa: CAWSGATGASTGELFF
j_gene: TRBJ2-2
len: 16
v_gene: TRBV30